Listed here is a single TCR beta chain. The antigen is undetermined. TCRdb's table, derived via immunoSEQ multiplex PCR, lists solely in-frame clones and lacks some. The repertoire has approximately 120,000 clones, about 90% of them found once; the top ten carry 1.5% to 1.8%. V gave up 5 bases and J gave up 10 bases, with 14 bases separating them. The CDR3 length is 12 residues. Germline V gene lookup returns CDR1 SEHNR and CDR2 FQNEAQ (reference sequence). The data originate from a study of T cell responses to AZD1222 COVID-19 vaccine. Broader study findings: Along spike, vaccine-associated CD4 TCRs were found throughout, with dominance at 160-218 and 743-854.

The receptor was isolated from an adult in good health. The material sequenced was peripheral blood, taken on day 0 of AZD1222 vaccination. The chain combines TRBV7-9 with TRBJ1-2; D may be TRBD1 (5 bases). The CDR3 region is CASSLPRGAYTF. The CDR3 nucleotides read TGTGCCAGCAGCCTCCCTCGGGGCGCCTACACCTTC.